This T cell receptor (beta chain) was captured in a study of CD8 T cells in Susac syndrome. It was with random hexamers that 0.5 to 1 ug RNA was reverse transcribed. TCRdb ran MiXCR on the immunoSEQ multiplex PCR reads and lists one entry per CDR3 protein. The data contain under 200,000 distinct CDR3 sequences, under 95% of them seen just once; the ten biggest clones take up 0.12%. Germline lookup yields CDR1 LGHNT and CDR2 FRNRAP. V lost 8 bases, J lost 2 bases, and 2 bases stayed unmatched. This CDR3 has 14 residues. This receptor was obtained from a human donor with Susac syndrome. This chain connects TRBV12-5 to TRBJ2-6; 8 positions match TRBD1. The material sequenced was CD4+ T cells from PBMCs. In DNA form, the CDR3 reads TGTGCTAGTTCGACAGGGGCTGGGGCCAACGTCCTGACTTTC. Translation: CASSTGAGANVLTF.